Below are 29 T cell receptor beta chains sequenced from a single sample in a study of T cells in women clearing cervical HPV infection. Measured with immunoSEQ multiplex PCR; TCRdb has only the in-frame clones, and not every one. This table holds about 33,000 clones. The specimen was blood buffy coat. The receptors come from a woman between 18 and 70 years old with a cervical HPV16 infection that either progressed to CIN3+ or cleared (not recorded which).

As to this clone: Read coverage stops 3 residues before the CDR3 terminus; the germline J gene supplies the remainder. The chain joins TRBV18 to TRBJ1-2; unclear D gene. Trimming stripped 3 bases from V and 0 bases from J, with 5 bases between. CDR1 KGHSH and CDR2 LQKENI come from the germline V gene. This CDR3 is built from 13 residues. The CDR3 sequence: CASSPQTNYGYTF. CDR3 DNA, as far as it was read: TGTGCCAGCTCACCCCAGACTAACTATGGC.

For this clone: Sequence at one end of the junction differs from germline and may be a read error. The read stops 3 residues short of the end of the CDR3; the missing end is completed from the germline J gene. Distinct nucleotide sequences in the sample also encode this CDR3. The chain recombines TRBV18 with TRBJ1-3, with D unclear. Germline CDR1 KGHSH, CDR2 LQKENI. The CDR3 extends over 15 amino acids. CDR3 in amino acids: CASSPQDYSGNTIYF. The CDR3 bases that were read are TGTGCCAGCTCACCACAGGACTACTCTGGAAACACA.

Worth noting for this clone: The sequence runs out 3 residues before the end of the CDR3; the remainder is reconstructed from the germline J gene. The J gene is TRBJ1-5, the V gene TRBV30, with 9 bases aligning to TRBD1. V dropped 3 bases and J dropped 4; count of bases not matched to a gene: 4. This CDR3 is built from 14 residues. Germline assignment: CDR1 GTSNPN and CDR2 SVGIG (reference sequence). CDR3 sequence: CAWSEGQGNQPQHF. Incomplete CDR3 DNA: TGTGCCTGGAGCGAGGGACAGGGAAATCAGCCC.

Worth noting for this clone: The CDR3 extends 3 residues past the end of the read, so its final part is completed from the germline J gene. V usage is TRBV18 and J usage is TRBJ2-5; D unresolved. V lost 2 bases, J lost 3 bases, and 7 bases lay in between. The CDR3 is 13 amino acids. CDR1 is KGHSH and CDR2 is LQKENI in the germline V gene. CDR3 residues: CASSPETKETQYF. The DNA read from the CDR3 is TGTGCCAGCTCACCAGAGACAAAAGAGACC.

A word on this clone: The read is 3 residues too short to cover the CDR3 end, so that end is filled in from the germline J gene. The chain carries TRBV19 and TRBJ1-1; TRBD1 is a possible D gene (6 bases). CDR3 length equals 15 residues. Per the germline V gene, CDR1 is LNHDA and CDR2 is SQIVND (reference sequence). Partial CDR3 DNA: TGTGCCAGTGGGTCGATAGCGGGGGGGGCAGAGACA. The encoded protein is CASGSIAGGAET. The entire CDR3 sequence reads CASGSIAGGAETAFF.

Of note for this clone: The read terminates 3 residues ahead of where the CDR3 ends, so the germline J gene completes it. The chain links TRBV29-1 to TRBJ2-1; 11 bases agree with TRBD2. Germline lookup yields CDR1 SQVTM and CDR2 ANQGSEA. The CDR3 runs to 13 residues. Losses at the gene ends were 6 bases for V and 9 bases for J; bases not matched to a gene: 7. The CDR3 bases that were read are TGCAGCGTGGTTAGCGGGGGGGCCTTTGAG. Translation gives CSVVSGGAFE. Given in full, the CDR3 is CSVVSGGAFEQFF.

For this clone: The read comes to an end 3 residues before the CDR3 does, leaving the germline J gene to fill in the end. This chain uses TRBV7-2 with TRBJ2-4; TRBD1 might be the D (5 bases). CDR3 length: 12 amino acids. CDR1 and CDR2 from the germline V gene are SGHTA and FQGNSA. CDR3 DNA, as far as it was read: TGTGCCAGCAGCCCAGGGTACTATGGT. Translating it yields CASSPGYYG. The entire CDR3 reads CASSPGYYGQYF.

Regarding this clone: The CDR3 is cut off 3 residues early in the read; its end comes from the germline J gene. The rearrangement uses TRBV5-6 and TRBJ2-1; D perhaps matches TRBD1 (5 bases). The V gene lost 3 bases and the J gene lost 0 bases, with 10 bases spanning the gap. The germline gives CDR1 SGHDT, CDR2 YYEEEE. The CDR3 consists of 15 residues. The CDR3 here is CASSSQGSSYNEQFF. The DNA read from the CDR3 is TGTGCCAGCAGCTCGCAGGGTAGCTCCTACAATGAG.

Comments on this clone: Read data end 3 residues before the CDR3 end; the end is taken from the germline J gene. The V and J genes are TRBV11-2 and TRBJ2-3; tentatively, D is TRBD1 (7 bases). The CDR3 runs to 14 residues. Germline CDR1 reads SGHAT; CDR2 reads FQNNGV. The CDR3 DNA, read in part, is TGTGCCAGCAGATCCTCATCAGGAGGGACAGCG. This sequence encodes CASRSSSGGTA. The whole CDR3 reads CASRSSSGGTAQYF.

Regarding this clone: The CDR3 end falls 3 residues outside the read, so it is completed with the germline J gene. V usage is TRBV7-9 and J usage is TRBJ1-4; D call uncertain. The V end was cut by 5 bases, the J end by 5 bases, with 12 bases between. Germline CDR1 and CDR2: SEHNR and FQNEAQ (reference sequence). CDR3 length equals 14 residues. CDR3 DNA, as far as it was read: TGTGCCAGCAGCCGACAAGGCTCAAATGAAAAA. Translation: CASSRQGSNEK. Given in full, the CDR3 is CASSRQGSNEKLFF. The entire variable domain, with the rest obtained from reference TRBV7-9 and TRBJ1-4, is as follows: DTGVSQNPRHKITKRGQNVTFRCDPISEHNRLYWYRQTLGQGPEFLTYFQNEAQLEKSRLLSDRFSAERPKGSFSTLEIQRTEQGDSAMYLCASSRQGSNEKLFFGSGTQLSVL.

Turning to this clone: One junction end does not reproduce the germline sequence, and a read error may be involved. The read ends 3 residues before the CDR3 terminus; that terminus is restored from the germline J gene. The sample contains more than one DNA sequence encoding this CDR3. V and J are TRBV18 and TRBJ1-3; TRBD1 matches at 9 bases. This CDR3 is 15 amino acids long. Germline CDR1 reads KGHSH; CDR2 reads LQKENI. Incomplete CDR3 DNA: TGTGCCAGCTCACCGTACAGGGGGCCCGGAAACACG. Amino acid sequence: CASSPYRGPGNT. The whole CDR3 region reads CASSPYRGPGNTIYF.

A word on this clone: Read coverage stops 3 residues before the CDR3 terminus; the germline J gene supplies the remainder. V usage is TRBV18 and J usage is TRBJ1-2; D gene uncertain. Germline V gene data show CDR1 as KGHSH and CDR2 as LQKENI. The CDR3 sequence is 13 residues long. CDR3 DNA (partial): TGTGCCAGCTCACCTAACCAGGCCTACGAC. This sequence encodes CASSPNQAYD. The CDR3 in full is CASSPNQAYDYTF.

Worth noting for this clone: The CDR3 end falls 3 residues outside the read, so it is completed with the germline J gene. The chain joins TRBV2 to TRBJ2-1, with D maybe TRBD1 (6 bases). Trimming took 7 bases from V and 9 from J, leaving 13 bases between them. There are 12 residues in the CDR3. Germline assignment: CDR1 SNHLY and CDR2 FYNNEI. CDR3 protein: CASKQGTGEQFF. The part of the CDR3 DNA that was read is TGTGCCAGCAAACAGGGCACGGGTGAG.

With regard to this clone: The germline gene is not matched at one end of the junction; a read error may be the cause. Read coverage stops 3 residues before the CDR3 terminus; the germline J gene supplies the remainder. This chain joins TRBV4-2 and TRBJ2-3; TRBD2 matches 7 bases. CDR1 is LGHNA and CDR2 is YNFKEQ in the germline V gene. The CDR3 contains 15 residues. The sequenced CDR3 bases are TGCGCCAGCAGCCAAGATCGCGGGGGTGCAGATACG. Translated, it gives CASSQDRGGADT. The entire CDR3 is CASSQDRGGADTQYF.

Concerning this clone: The CDR3 end is not reached by the read, which stops 3 residues before it; the germline J gene fills it in. J is TRBJ2-7 and V is TRBV20-1, with D perhaps matching TRBD1 (6 bases). The CDR3 loop spans 16 amino acids. Germline V gene lookup returns CDR1 DFQATT and CDR2 SNEGSKA (reference sequence). V lost 0 bases, J lost 2 bases, and 17 bases lay in between. The CDR3 bases that were read are TGCAGTGCTAGAGATCCCCAGACAGGCCTACCCTACGAG. Protein product: CSARDPQTGLPYE. The full CDR3 protein is CSARDPQTGLPYEQYF.

As for this clone: The read terminates 3 residues before the CDR3 end, so the remaining end is supplied by the germline J gene. V and J are TRBV5-1 and TRBJ2-1, with 8 bases lining up with TRBD2. The CDR3 is 15 amino acids. Germline loops: CDR1 SGHRS, CDR2 YFSETQ. V lost 5 bases and J lost 2; bases outside the gene matches: 6. The part of the CDR3 DNA that was read is TGCGCCAGCAGTTCTAACGGGGGGGCCTACAATGAG. Translating it yields CASSSNGGAYNE. The whole CDR3 is CASSSNGGAYNEQFF.

A word on this clone: The read comes to an end 3 residues before the CDR3 does, leaving the germline J gene to fill in the end. The chain carries TRBV5-6 and TRBJ1-2; TRBD1 agrees at 9 bases. The CDR3 sequence is 14 residues long. Trimming took 4 bases from V and 3 from J; bases not matched to a gene: 4. Per germline, CDR1 SGHDT and CDR2 YYEEEE. CDR3 in amino acids: CASSPGQGDYGYTF. Partial CDR3 DNA: TGTGCCAGCAGCCCGGGACAGGGTGACTATGGC.

The part of the CDR3 DNA that was read is TGCAGTGCTAGCAGCGGGGGAAATACCTACAATGAG. It translates to CSASSGGNTYNE. In full, the CDR3 is CSASSGGNTYNEQFF. The chain employs TRBV20-1 and TRBJ2-1; 8 nucleotides line up with TRBD2. The read falls 3 residues short of the CDR3 end, and the missing part is taken from the germline J gene. Unmatched junction bases numbered 6, after V lost 3 bases and J lost 2 bases. The CDR3 runs 15 residues. The V gene's germline CDR1 is DFQATT and CDR2 SNEGSKA (reference sequence).

The covered CDR3 bases are TGTGCCAGCAGCCCCATTACAGGGAGCACAGATACG. It is translated as CASSPITGSTDT. The entire CDR3 protein reads CASSPITGSTDTQYF. J is TRBJ2-3 and V is TRBV9, with D perhaps TRBD1 (6 bases). The observed sequence ends 3 residues before the CDR3 terminus, with the missing tail filled in from the germline J gene. The CDR3 covers 15 residues. From germline, CDR1 is SGDLS and CDR2 YYNGEE. The V gene lost 4 bases and the J gene lost 0 bases, with 12 bases spanning the gap.

Note on this clone: The read ends 3 residues early relative to the CDR3; the germline J gene fills the gap. The chain carries TRBV18 and TRBJ2-1; TRBD1 matches at 9 bases. The trim removed 4 bases at V and 6 bases at J, leaving 7 bases unmatched. Germline values: CDR1 KGHSH, CDR2 LQKENI. The CDR3 has 15 amino acids. CDR3 sequence reads: CASSRGQGQTNEQFF. CDR3 bases read: TGTGCCAGCTCACGAGGACAGGGGCAAACCAATGAG.

In the case of this clone: The read ends 3 residues shy of where the CDR3 ends; the end is completed using the germline J gene. The chain joins TRBV9 to TRBJ1-1; a weak D match, TRBD1 (5 bases). Trimming took 4 bases from V and 4 from J, leaving 17 bases between them. Germline CDR1 is SGDLS and CDR2 is YYNGEE. The CDR3 spans 15 residues. This CDR3 is CASSPEDARGTEAFF. CDR3 bases read: TGTGCCAGCAGCCCAGAGGATGCAAGGGGCACTGAA.

Comments on this clone: The read halts 3 residues ahead of the CDR3 end, with the missing end drawn from the germline J gene. V gene TRBV4-1 combines with J gene TRBJ1-4; D may be TRBD1 (5 bases). The CDR3 is 14 amino acids. Germline values: CDR1 MGHRA, CDR2 YSYEKL. V shed 7 bases and J shed 6 bases, with 15 bases lying between them. CDR3 amino acids: CASTLGGGDEKLFF. CDR3 DNA, as far as it was read: TGCGCCAGCACGTTGGGGGGAGGGGATGAAAAA.

A note on this clone: The DNA ends 3 residues before the CDR3 does, and the rest of the CDR3 is filled in from the germline J gene. This chain connects TRBV28 to TRBJ1-4; D gene unclear. This CDR3 comprises 13 residues. Germline CDR1 is MDHEN and CDR2 is SYDVKM. V was pared by 5 bases and J by 8 bases, with 12 bases between. The DNA read from the CDR3 is TGTGCCAGCAGTCCCTCTATCCGGGAAAAA. Translation: CASSPSIREK. The complete CDR3 sequence is CASSPSIREKLFF. Filled out from reference TRBV28 and TRBJ1-4, the complete variable domain reads DVKVTQSSRYLVKRTGEKVFLECVQDMDHENMFWYRQDPGLGLRLIYFSYDVKMKEKGDIPEGYSVSREKKERFSLILESASTNQTSMYLCASSPSIREKLFFGSGTQLSVL.

Note on this clone: The observed sequence ends 3 residues before the CDR3 terminus, with the missing tail filled in from the germline J gene. The gene calls are TRBV20-1 and TRBJ2-7; 8 bases align to TRBD1. Germline CDR1 is DFQATT and CDR2 is SNEGSKA (reference sequence). This CDR3 has 15 amino acids. V lost 0 bases, J lost 4 bases, and 8 bases stayed unmatched. The CDR3 bases that were read are TGCAGTGCTAGAGACTCCGGGACAGGATCGTACGAG. Amino acids: CSARDSGTGSYE. The whole CDR3 sequence is CSARDSGTGSYEQYF.

CDR3 DNA, as far as it was read: TGTGCCAGCAGTACTTACAGGGCGGATAACTCTGGGGCCAACGTC. Protein: CASSTYRADNSGANV. The whole CDR3 protein is CASSTYRADNSGANVLTF. The J gene is TRBJ2-6, the V gene TRBV27, with D possibly matching TRBD1 (6 bases). The observed sequence ends 3 residues before the CDR3 terminus, with the missing tail filled in from the germline J gene. The CDR3 loop spans 18 amino acids. Germline V gene lookup returns CDR1 MNHEY and CDR2 SMNVEV (reference sequence). V dropped 5 bases and J dropped 0 bases, with 17 bases sitting between them.

With regard to this clone: The read is 3 residues too short to cover the CDR3 end, so that end is filled in from the germline J gene. V and J are TRBV7-9 and TRBJ1-5; 9 nucleotides line up with TRBD1. J gave up 5 bases and V 2 bases, and 4 bases lay outside the gene matches. Germline V gene lookup returns CDR1 SEHNR and CDR2 FQNEAQ (reference sequence). The CDR3 consists of 15 residues. The part of the CDR3 DNA that was read is TGTGCCAGCAGCTTAACGGGACAGGGTCATCAGCCC. Translation: CASSLTGQGHQP. The CDR3 in full is CASSLTGQGHQPQHF.

Notes on this clone: Read sequence stops 3 residues before the CDR3 end, and the germline J gene provides the missing end. The rearrangement joins TRBV5-4 to TRBJ1-6, with a tentative D call TRBD1 (5 bases). The CDR3 is made up of 15 amino acids. The ends were cut back, 2 bases at V and 9 bases at J, with 15 bases in the middle. Germline CDR1 is SGHNT and CDR2 is YYREEE (reference sequence). The CDR3 sequence: CASSLEGGVGSPLHF. The CDR3 bases that were read are TGTGCCAGCAGCTTAGAGGGAGGGGTTGGTTCACCC.

To note about this clone: Sequencing ends 3 residues short of the CDR3 end; the germline J gene provides the rest. This chain joins TRBV9 and TRBJ1-6, with 9 bases identical to TRBD1. Trimming removed 4 bases from V and 9 bases from J; junction bases left unmatched: 11. The CDR3 runs 16 residues. CDR1 and CDR2 (germline): SGDLS, YYNGEE. CDR3 DNA (partial): TGTGCCAGCAGCCCCGCCTTACAGGGGGCAGGTTCACCC. It specifies CASSPALQGAGSP. The full-length CDR3 reads as CASSPALQGAGSPLHF.

As concerns this clone: The read ends 3 residues early relative to the CDR3; the germline J gene fills the gap. This sequence joins TRBV30 and TRBJ1-2; D is unclear. Germline CDR1 and CDR2: GTSNPN and SVGIG (reference sequence). Between the trimmed V and J ends, which lost 4 bases and 7 bases, there was a span of 16 bases. The CDR3 sequence is 13 residues long. The chain's CDR3 is CAWTYAIIGGYTF. CDR3 bases read: TGTGCCTGGACATACGCCATTATCGGTGGC.